What follows are 30 T cell receptor beta chains derived from one specimen sequenced in a study of T cell responses to AZD1222 COVID-19 vaccine. TCRdb's copy holds only in-frame clones and misses some; the assay was immunoSEQ multiplex PCR. The table has 110,000 to 150,000 clones, around 94% seen once. The sample in question was peripheral blood, obtained after recovery from COVID-19. The receptor set was obtained from an adult who had recovered from COVID-19.

The chain carries TRBV4-1 and TRBJ2-3; the match to TRBD2 covers 9 bases. The CDR3 is made up of 16 amino acids. The germline gives CDR1 MGHRA, CDR2 YSYEKL. The J segment lost 1 base and the V segment lost 0 bases, leaving 2 bases of the junction unmatched. DNA of the CDR3: TGCGCCAGCAGCCAAGAAGCGGGAGGACGCACAGATACGCAGTATTTT. Residues: CASSQEAGGRTDTQYF.

J is TRBJ1-2 and V is TRBV11-2, with a tentative D call TRBD1 (5 bases). Trimming took off 5 bases at V and 5 bases at J, with 18 bases between the two ends. The V gene's germline CDR1 is SGHAT and CDR2 FQNNGV. The CDR3 totals 15 residues. The chain's CDR3 is CASSHRDSRLYGYTF. CDR3 nucleotides: TGTGCCAGCAGCCACCGGGACTCGCGTCTTTATGGCTACACCTTC.

This chain joins TRBV6-5 and TRBJ2-7; possible D gene TRBD2, 6 bases. Germline V CDR1 and CDR2: MNHEY, SVGAGI. Trimming shortened V by 10 bases and J by 4 bases, and 17 bases separated the two germline ends. The length of the CDR3 is 13 residues. The CDR3 spells CATSGNSGYEQYF. CDR3 nucleotides: TGTGCCACCTCCGGGAATAGCGGTTACGAGCAGTACTTC.

This clone was seen a single time. The gene calls are TRBV20-1 and TRBJ2-7; D is unresolved. V lost 5 bases, J lost 3 bases, and 8 bases lay in between. The germline gives CDR1 DFQATT, CDR2 SNEGSKA (reference sequence). CDR3 length: 11 residues. CDR3 in amino acids: CSAFGGYEQYF. In DNA form, the CDR3 reads TGCAGTGCTTTTGGCGGCTACGAGCAGTACTTC.

The chain's CDR3 is CASSLEMVTDTQYF. CDR3 sequence (DNA): TGCGCCAGCAGCTTGGAAATGGTCACAGATACGCAGTATTTT. This rearrangement joins TRBV5-1 to TRBJ2-3; D remains ambiguous. The V and J ends lost 0 bases and 2 bases respectively, with 7 bases between them. CDR3 length equals 14 residues. From germline, CDR1 is SGHRS and CDR2 YFSETQ.

The chain uses TRBV6-5 and TRBJ1-1, with 9 bases identical to TRBD1. V lost 5 bases, J lost 11 bases, and 12 bases stayed unmatched. Germline V gene sequence: CDR1 MNHEY, CDR2 SVGAGI. This CDR3 is 14 amino acids long. The CDR3 bases are TGTGCCAGCAGTCCGTCTCTGACAGGGGGTTGGGCTTTCTTT. Its translation: CASSPSLTGGWAFF.

The chain links TRBV28 to TRBJ1-5; no firm D call. V lost 3 bases, J lost 5 bases, and 17 bases lay in between. In germline, CDR1 is MDHEN, CDR2 SYDVKM. The CDR3 is 16 amino acids. DNA of the CDR3: TGTGCCAGCAGTTTGAGCTTAATTTGGATGGATCAGCCCCAGCATTTT. Translating gives CASSLSLIWMDQPQHF.

This sequence joins TRBV15 and TRBJ2-1, with 9 bases identical to TRBD2. The V and J ends lost 4 bases and 3 bases, in that order; junction bases with no gene match: 10. The CDR3 contains 17 residues. The V gene's germline CDR1 is LNHNV and CDR2 YYDKDF (reference sequence). The CDR3 region is CATSKNPSGAVYNEQFF. CDR3 DNA: TGTGCCACCAGCAAGAATCCTAGCGGGGCAGTCTACAATGAGCAGTTCTTC.

The chain recombines TRBV19 with TRBJ2-7; TRBD1 might be the D (7 bases). Germline-derived CDR1 and CDR2 are LNHDA and SQIVND (reference sequence). The CDR3 contains 15 residues. Trimming left V 2 bases short and J 1 base short, with 12 bases between. The CDR3 reads CASSINQGGSYEQYF. CDR3 bases: TGTGCCAGTAGTATAAATCAGGGGGGTTCCTACGAGCAGTACTTC.

This chain uses TRBV5-1 with TRBJ2-7, with D possibly TRBD1 on 6 matching bases. CDR3 length: 13 residues. Germline CDR1 and CDR2: SGHRS and YFSETQ. V lost 0 bases to trimming and J lost 9 bases, with 13 bases between them. CDR3 coding DNA: TGCGCCAGCAGCTTGGCGGACAGCGCTGGGCAGTACTTC. It encodes CASSLADSAGQYF.

The rearrangement uses TRBV4-1 and TRBJ1-5, with 9 bases that match TRBD1. CDR1 MGHRA and CDR2 YSYEKL come from the germline V gene. V lost 0 bases, J lost 6 bases, and 0 bases stayed unmatched. CDR3 length equals 14 residues. CDR3 DNA: TGCGCCAGCAGCCAAGAGACAGGGGGTCAGCCCCAGCATTTT. As protein: CASSQETGGQPQHF.

This rearrangement joins TRBV6-6 to TRBJ2-7; a possible D gene is TRBD2 (6 bases). Germline V gene data show CDR1 as MNHNY and CDR2 as SVGAGI (reference sequence). The V end was cut by 4 bases, the J end by 4 bases, with 17 bases between. The CDR3 runs to 15 residues. Here the CDR3 reads CASSSAGPGVYEQYF. CDR3 DNA: TGTGCCAGCAGTTCCGCTGGACCGGGGGTTTACGAGCAGTACTTC.

The chain couples TRBV9 to TRBJ1-1; the D gene is possibly TRBD1 (6 bases). V dropped 4 bases and J dropped 3 bases, with 13 bases sitting between them. The CDR3 sequence is 14 residues long. CDR1 and CDR2 (germline): SGDLS, YYNGEE. CDR3 region: CASSPQGRYTEAFF. CDR3 DNA sequence: TGTGCCAGCAGCCCTCAGGGGAGGTACACTGAAGCTTTCTTT.

In nucleotides, the CDR3 is TGTGCCAGCAGTTCCTACACGGGTTCCGGGGAGCTGTTTTTT. This translates into CASSSYTGSGELFF. This chain joins TRBV27 and TRBJ2-2, with D unresolved. Trimming shortened V by 4 bases and J by 6 bases, and 12 bases separated the two germline ends. CDR1 is MNHEY, CDR2 SMNVEV, per germline (reference sequence). CDR3 length equals 14 residues.

V usage is TRBV10-1 and J usage is TRBJ2-2; the match to TRBD2 covers 8 bases. The trim removed 3 bases at V and 3 bases at J, leaving 3 bases unmatched. CDR1 WNHNN and CDR2 SYGVQD come from the germline V gene (reference sequence). The CDR3 spans 15 residues. The CDR3, as DNA: TGCGCCAGCAGTGACGGGACTAGAGACACCGGGGAGCTGTTTTTT. Amino acids: CASSDGTRDTGELFF.

This chain joins TRBV3-1 (or the pseudogene TRBV3-2) and TRBJ1-2; TRBD1 might be the D (5 bases). The CDR3 runs 14 residues. Germline V gives CDR1 LGHDT, CDR2 YNNKEL (reference sequence). V dropped 0 bases and J dropped 7 bases, with 12 bases sitting between them. CDR3 protein: CASSQELRAGGYTF. In DNA form, the CDR3 reads TGTGCCAGCAGCCAAGAACTCAGGGCGGGTGGCTACACCTTC.

V is TRBV28 and J is TRBJ2-1; 11 bases match TRBD2. V trimming: 7 bases; J trimming: 4 bases; junction bases outside the gene matches: 6. Germline V gives CDR1 MDHEN, CDR2 SYDVKM. The CDR3 spans 15 residues. The CDR3 DNA reads as TGTGCCAGCATTAACCTAGCGGGAGGTTACAATGAGCAGTTCTTC. Protein product: CASINLAGGYNEQFF.

The chain carries TRBV5-4 and TRBJ1-2; no definite D call. This CDR3 region has 13 residues. Germline CDR1 and CDR2: SGHNT and YYREEE (reference sequence). V dropped 4 bases and J dropped 1 base, with 8 bases sitting between them. DNA for the CDR3: TGTGCCAGCAGCCCCGATATTAACTATGGCTACACCTTC. It encodes CASSPDINYGYTF. The complete variable domain, with remaining parts taken from reference TRBV5-4 and TRBJ1-2, reads ETGVTQSPTHLIKTRGQQVTLRCSSQSGHNTVSWYQQALGQGPQFIFQYYREEENGRGNFPPRFSGLQFPNYSSELNVNALELDDSALYLCASSPDINYGYTFGSGTRLTVV.

The V and J genes are TRBV3-1 (or the pseudogene TRBV3-2) and TRBJ1-4; the match to TRBD1 covers 7 bases. Germline V lookup: CDR1 LGHDT, CDR2 YNNKEL (reference sequence). With V trimmed by 6 bases and J by 2 bases, 3 bases remained unmatched. The CDR3 spans 14 residues. The CDR3 DNA is TGTGCCAGCAGTCGACAGGGCACTAATGAAAAACTGTTTTTT. Protein sequence: CASSRQGTNEKLFF.

V is TRBV30 and J is TRBJ1-2; perhaps TRBD1 as D (5 bases). CDR1 and CDR2 (germline): GTSNPN, SVGIG (reference sequence). Trimming removed 1 base at V and 13 bases at J, with 19 bases between. The CDR3 covers 13 residues. The CDR3 loop reads CAWSDRDPGWGTF. The DNA for the CDR3 is TGTGCCTGGAGTGACCGGGACCCTGGGTGGGGCACCTTC.

V gene TRBV11-1 combines with J gene TRBJ1-2; tentative D call: TRBD1 (6 bases). V lost 5 bases and J 8 bases, leaving 24 bases between the germline ends. This CDR3 has 16 amino acids. Germline V lookup: CDR1 SGHAT, CDR2 FQDESV (reference sequence). CDR3 loop: CASSPEPNGGPVGYTF. In nucleotides, the CDR3 is TGTGCCAGCAGCCCCGAACCTAACGGGGGGCCTGTGGGCTACACCTTC.

The chain combines TRBV24-1 with TRBJ2-1; 11 bases agree with TRBD2. The CDR3 is 20 amino acids. Per the germline V gene, CDR1 is KGHDR and CDR2 is SFDVKD. Unmatched junction bases numbered 17, after V lost 1 base and J lost 7 bases. The CDR3: CATSDFKQGVTSGRWNEQFF. CDR3 sequence (DNA): TGTGCCACCAGTGATTTTAAACAGGGCGTAACTAGCGGGAGATGGAATGAGCAGTTCTTC.

The chain links TRBV18 to TRBJ2-7; no definite D call. There are 16 residues in the CDR3. Trimming took off 3 bases at V and 5 bases at J, with 20 bases between the two ends. Germline CDR1 reads KGHSH; CDR2 reads LQKENI. CDR3 in DNA: TGTGCCAGCTCACCGCCGGCCACATTGTTAGCCCACGAGCAGTACTTC. Its protein product is CASSPPATLLAHEQYF.

This clone was observed once. The V call is TRBV30, the J call TRBJ1-1; 7 bases fit TRBD1. Germline V gene lookup returns CDR1 GTSNPN and CDR2 SVGIG (reference sequence). The J segment lost 4 bases and the V segment lost 5 bases, leaving 10 bases of the junction unmatched. This CDR3 is 14 amino acids long. In DNA form, the CDR3 reads TGTGCCTGGCAACGGGACAGACGAAGCACTGAAGCTTTCTTT. Its translation is CAWQRDRRSTEAFF.

V gene TRBV2 combines with J gene TRBJ1-2; 9 bases fit TRBD1. Germline lookup yields CDR1 SNHLY and CDR2 FYNNEI. This CDR3 is built from 16 residues. The trim removed 2 bases at V and 2 bases at J, leaving 6 bases unmatched. CDR3 in DNA: TGTGCCAGCAGTGAATGGACAGGGGCCGTCAACTATGGCTACACCTTC. Amino acids: CASSEWTGAVNYGYTF.

CDR3 DNA sequence: TGTGCCAGCAACCTTCTACCAGGGACAGGACAAGAGACCCAGTACTTC. This gives the protein CASNLLPGTGQETQYF. J is TRBJ2-5 and V is TRBV7-9; 8 bases are a match to TRBD1. V shed 7 bases and J 2 bases; nucleotides not matched to a gene: 12. CDR1 is SEHNR and CDR2 is FQNEAQ in the germline V gene (reference sequence). The CDR3 sequence is 16 residues long.

The J gene is TRBJ2-7, the V gene TRBV19, with a tentative D call TRBD1 (6 bases). CDR3 length equals 15 residues. The V gene lost 4 bases and the J gene lost 5 bases, with 18 bases spanning the gap. CDR1 is LNHDA, CDR2 SQIVND, per germline (reference sequence). The CDR3 sequence: CASSSKPTGTNEQYF. The CDR3 coding sequence is TGTGCCAGTAGTAGCAAACCAACCGGGACAAACGAGCAGTACTTC.

The chain recombines TRBV10-3 with TRBJ1-5; 9 bases agree with TRBD1. CDR1 ENHRY and CDR2 SYGVKD come from the germline V gene. This CDR3 has 14 residues. V shed 7 bases and J 7 bases; nucleotides not matched to a gene: 8. The CDR3 reads CAINPGQGLQPQHF. The CDR3 nucleotides are TGTGCCATCAACCCGGGACAGGGTTTACAGCCCCAGCATTTT.

V usage is TRBV25-1 and J usage is TRBJ1-2; D unresolved. The V end was cut by 2 bases, the J end by 8 bases, with 9 bases between. This CDR3 spans 12 amino acids. Germline CDR1 reads MGHDK; CDR2 reads SYGVNS. The CDR3 loop is CASSEPPYGYTF. CDR3 DNA: TGTGCCAGCAGTGAACCACCGTACGGCTACACCTTC.

This clone was found a few times. The chain has TRBV6-6 and TRBJ1-5; 10 bases match TRBD1. CDR1 and CDR2 from the germline V gene are MNHNY and SVGAGI (reference sequence). The CDR3 contains 15 residues. The V gene end was trimmed by 7 bases and the J gene end by 4 bases; junction bases not matched to a gene: 7. DNA for the CDR3: TGTGCCAGCACCTCGACAGGGGGCTGGAATCAGCCCCAGCATTTT. It specifies CASTSTGGWNQPQHF.